This TCR beta chain appears in the sequencing data of a study of cytomegalovirus exposure and HLA in healthy donors. As for the study in general: A previous analysis identified 95 million to 140 million unique TCR beta sequences derived from about 180 million T cells.

Study-wide results and caveats: In a later analysis, a missense DCLRE1C variant was linked to TCR beta V- and J-gene trimming.

60 Vbeta and 13 Jbeta primers were used in PCR. Sequenced by immunoSEQ multiplex PCR; TCRdb stores in-frame clones only, minus some. Of about 120,000 clones listed, 65% to 80% were seen once; the top ten hold roughly 3%. Germline CDR1 reads SGHAT; CDR2 reads FQDESV (reference sequence). V dropped 5 bases and J dropped 6; count of bases not matched to a gene: 9. This CDR3 has 15 amino acids. In the case of this clone: What it binds is unknown.

This sequence was found in a woman in her thirties or forties in good health and CMV-seropositive. The specimen sequenced was PBMCs. The chain combines TRBV11-1 with TRBJ1-5, with 8 positions matching TRBD1. The CDR3 nucleotides read TGTGCCAGCAGCCCTGCGGCAGGGGGCGGTCAGCCCCAGCATTTT. It yields the protein CASSPAAGGGQPQHF.